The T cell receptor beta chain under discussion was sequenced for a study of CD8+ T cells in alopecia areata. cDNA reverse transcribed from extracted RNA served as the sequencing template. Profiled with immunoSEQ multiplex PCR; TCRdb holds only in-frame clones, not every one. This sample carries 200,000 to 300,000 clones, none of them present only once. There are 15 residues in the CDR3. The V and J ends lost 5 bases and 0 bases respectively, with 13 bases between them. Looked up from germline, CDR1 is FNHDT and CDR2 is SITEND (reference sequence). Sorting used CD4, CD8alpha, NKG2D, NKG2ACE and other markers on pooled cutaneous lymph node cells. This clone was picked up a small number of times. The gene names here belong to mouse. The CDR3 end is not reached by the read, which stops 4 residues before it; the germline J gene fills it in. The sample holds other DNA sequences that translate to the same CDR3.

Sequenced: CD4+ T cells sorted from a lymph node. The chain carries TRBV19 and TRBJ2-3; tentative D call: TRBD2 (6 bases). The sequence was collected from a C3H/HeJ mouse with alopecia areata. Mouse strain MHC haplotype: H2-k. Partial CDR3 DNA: TGTGCCAGCAGCCCGGGGACTCCTAGTGCAGAA. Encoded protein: CASSPGTPSAE. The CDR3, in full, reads CASSPGTPSAETLYF.